The clone carrying this TCR beta chain was found many times. The antigen remains undetermined. The library protocol tagged individual cDNA molecules with unique molecular identifiers. TCRdb reprocessed the 5' RACE reads with MiXCR, giving one entry per CDR3 protein. Counted here are 80,000 to 95,000 distinct CDR3 sequences, roughly 17% occurring once; the ten biggest clones make up 5.1%. The sample is drawn from a study of early T cells in non-severe SARS-CoV-2 infection. At the level of the study: Chains stayed unpaired after sequencing of bulk RNA from unsorted whole blood.

Study results and caveats: Matching results from VDJdb favored anti-spike CD8 responses, leaving private and CD4 specificities undetected.

The sequenced sample was whole blood, obtained at baseline. The receptor comes from an adult who was a healthcare worker with PCR-confirmed SARS-CoV-2 infection or an uninfected control (not recorded which).

The CDR3 region is CASSRTSGRAQSLYEQYF. CDR3 nucleotide sequence: TGTGCCAGCAGCCGGACTAGCGGGAGGGCCCAATCTTTGTACGAGCAGTACTTC. This rearrangement joins TRBV27 to TRBJ2-7, with 15 bases identical to TRBD2. Losses at the gene ends were 6 bases for V and 4 bases for J; bases not matched to a gene: 13. This CDR3 is 18 amino acids long. CDR1 is MNHEY, CDR2 SMNVEV, per germline (reference sequence).